What follows describes a single T cell receptor (beta chain). The method was immunoSEQ multiplex PCR; TCRdb's version includes in-frame clones alone and lacks a portion of them. Of 150,000 or so clones listed, 80% were seen once; the top ten hold under 0.75%. The data derive from a study of blood T cell repertoires in COVID-19. In the study overall: COVID-19 samples, acute and convalescent, were from the United States, Italy and Spain. PBMCs, B-cell-depleted T cells, or T cells provided the cDNA or gDNA that made up the material.

Trimming removed 4 bases from V and 0 bases from J, with 13 bases in between. Germline CDR1 reads SNHLY; CDR2 reads FYNNEI. The CDR3 extends over 17 amino acids. Sequencing was performed on peripheral blood. The chain links TRBV2 to TRBJ2-6; TRBD1 is a possible D gene (5 bases). The source of this sequence is a man aged 55 to 70 with acute or convalescent COVID-19. CDR3 sequence (DNA): TGTGCCAGCAGTGTGGAAGGGGCAGTCTCTGGGGCCAACGTCCTGACTTTC. Translating it yields CASSVEGAVSGANVLTF.